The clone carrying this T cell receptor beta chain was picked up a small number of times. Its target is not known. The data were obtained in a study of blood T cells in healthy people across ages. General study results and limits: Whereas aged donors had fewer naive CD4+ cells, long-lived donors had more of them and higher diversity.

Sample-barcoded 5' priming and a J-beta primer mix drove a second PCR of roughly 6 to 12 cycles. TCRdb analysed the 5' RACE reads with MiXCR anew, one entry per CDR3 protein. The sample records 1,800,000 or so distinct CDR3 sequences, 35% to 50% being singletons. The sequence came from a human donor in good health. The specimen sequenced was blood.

The CDR3 nucleotides read TGTGCCAGCAGCTTGGAGGGGGTCTATAATTCACCCCTCCACTTT. This translates into CASSLEGVYNSPLHF. The chain uses TRBV5-6 and TRBJ1-6; weak D call: TRBD1 (6 bases). The CDR3 spans 15 residues. V was cut by 0 bases and J by 3 bases, with 7 bases left in between. Germline V CDR1 and CDR2: SGHDT, YYEEEE.